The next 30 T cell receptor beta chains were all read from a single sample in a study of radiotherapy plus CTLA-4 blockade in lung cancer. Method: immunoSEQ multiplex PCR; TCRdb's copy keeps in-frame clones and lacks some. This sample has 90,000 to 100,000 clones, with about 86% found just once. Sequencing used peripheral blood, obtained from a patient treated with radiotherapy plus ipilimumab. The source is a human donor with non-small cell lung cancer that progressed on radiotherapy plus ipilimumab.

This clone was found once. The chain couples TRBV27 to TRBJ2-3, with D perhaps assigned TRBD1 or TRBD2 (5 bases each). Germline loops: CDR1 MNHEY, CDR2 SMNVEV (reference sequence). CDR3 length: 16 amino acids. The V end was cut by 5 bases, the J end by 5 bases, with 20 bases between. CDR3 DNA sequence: TGTGCCAGCAGTCCAAACCCCGTGGGGGAAATAGATACGCAGTATTTT. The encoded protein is CASSPNPVGEIDTQYF.

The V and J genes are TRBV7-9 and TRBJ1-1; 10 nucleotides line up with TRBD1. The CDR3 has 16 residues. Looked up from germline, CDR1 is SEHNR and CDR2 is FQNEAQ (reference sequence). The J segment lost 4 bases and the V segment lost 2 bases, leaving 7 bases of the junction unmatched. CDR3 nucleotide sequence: TGTGCCAGCAGCTTAAAGGGACAGGGGCTGGGCACTGAAGCTTTCTTT. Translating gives CASSLKGQGLGTEAFF.

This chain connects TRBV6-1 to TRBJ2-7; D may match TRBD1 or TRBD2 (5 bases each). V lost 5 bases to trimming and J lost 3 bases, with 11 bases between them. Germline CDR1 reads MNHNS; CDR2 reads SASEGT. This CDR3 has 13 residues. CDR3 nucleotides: TGTGCCAGCAGTATGGGACGGATCTACGAGCAGTACTTC. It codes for CASSMGRIYEQYF.

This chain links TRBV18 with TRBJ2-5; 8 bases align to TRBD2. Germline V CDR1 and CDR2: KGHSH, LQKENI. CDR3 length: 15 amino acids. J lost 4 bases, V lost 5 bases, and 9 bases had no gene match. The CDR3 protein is CASSTESGRGETQYF. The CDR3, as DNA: TGTGCCAGCTCAACCGAGAGCGGGAGAGGAGAGACCCAGTACTTC.

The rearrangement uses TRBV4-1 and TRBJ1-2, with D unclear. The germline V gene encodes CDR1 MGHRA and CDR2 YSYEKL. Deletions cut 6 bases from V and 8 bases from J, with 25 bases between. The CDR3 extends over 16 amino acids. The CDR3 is CASRKPGGNVLDGYTF. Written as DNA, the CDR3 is TGCGCCAGCAGGAAGCCGGGAGGTAACGTCCTCGACGGCTACACCTTC.

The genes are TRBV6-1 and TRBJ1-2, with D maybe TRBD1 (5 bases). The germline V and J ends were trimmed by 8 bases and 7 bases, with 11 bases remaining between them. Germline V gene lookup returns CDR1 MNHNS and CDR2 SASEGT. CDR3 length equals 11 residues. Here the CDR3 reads CASWGEPGYTF. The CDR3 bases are TGTGCCAGCTGGGGGGAGCCTGGCTACACCTTC.

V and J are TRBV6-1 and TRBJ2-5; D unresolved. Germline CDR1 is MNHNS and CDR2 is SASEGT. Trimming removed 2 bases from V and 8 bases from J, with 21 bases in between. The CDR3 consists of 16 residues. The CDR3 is CASSETSPAFYVTQYF. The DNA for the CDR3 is TGTGCCAGCAGTGAAACGAGCCCCGCTTTTTATGTTACCCAGTACTTC.

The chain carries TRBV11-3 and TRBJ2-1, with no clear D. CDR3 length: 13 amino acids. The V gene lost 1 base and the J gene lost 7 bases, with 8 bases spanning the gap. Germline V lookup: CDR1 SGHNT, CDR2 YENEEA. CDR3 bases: TGTGCCAGCAGCTTAGGCCAATTGAATGAGCAGTTCTTC. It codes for CASSLGQLNEQFF.

DNA for the CDR3: TGTGCCAGCAGTGGATTGAGGGAGACCCAGTACTTC. Its protein product is CASSGLRETQYF. The gene calls are TRBV25-1 and TRBJ2-5; D gene unclear. The germline gives CDR1 MGHDK, CDR2 SYGVNS. The V and J ends lost 4 bases and 5 bases respectively, with 8 bases between them. This CDR3 has 12 amino acids.

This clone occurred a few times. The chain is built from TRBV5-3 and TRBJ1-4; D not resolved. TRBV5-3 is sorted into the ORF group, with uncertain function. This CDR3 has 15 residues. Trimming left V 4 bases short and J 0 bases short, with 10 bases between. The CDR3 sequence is CARSPRGTTNEKLFF. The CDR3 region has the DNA TGTGCCAGAAGCCCCCGGGGAACAACTAATGAAAAACTGTTTTTT.

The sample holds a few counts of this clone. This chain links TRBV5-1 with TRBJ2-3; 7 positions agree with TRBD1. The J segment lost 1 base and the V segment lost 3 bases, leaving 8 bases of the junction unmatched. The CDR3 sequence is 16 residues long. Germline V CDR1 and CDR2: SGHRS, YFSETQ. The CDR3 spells CASSSFDRAGTDTQYF. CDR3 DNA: TGCGCCAGCAGCTCCTTCGACAGGGCCGGCACAGATACGCAGTATTTT.

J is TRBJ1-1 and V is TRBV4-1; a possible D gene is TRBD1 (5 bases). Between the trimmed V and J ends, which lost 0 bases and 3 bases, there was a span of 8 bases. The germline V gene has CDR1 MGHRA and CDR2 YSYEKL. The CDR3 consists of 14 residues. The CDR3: CASSQDTGHTEAFF. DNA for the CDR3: TGCGCCAGCAGCCAAGATACGGGGCACACTGAAGCTTTCTTT.

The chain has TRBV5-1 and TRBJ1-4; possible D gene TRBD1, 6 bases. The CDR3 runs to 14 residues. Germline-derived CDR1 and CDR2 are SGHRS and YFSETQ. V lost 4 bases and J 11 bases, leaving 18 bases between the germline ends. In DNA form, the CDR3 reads TGCGCCAGCAGCCCCGCCCTCGGGGGGGCTAAACTGTTTTTT. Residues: CASSPALGGAKLFF.

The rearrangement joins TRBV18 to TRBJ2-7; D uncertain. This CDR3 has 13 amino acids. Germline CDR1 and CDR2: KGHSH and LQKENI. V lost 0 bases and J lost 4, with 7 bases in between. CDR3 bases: TGTGCCAGCTCACCACCGTTGGGATACGAGCAGTACTTC. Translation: CASSPPLGYEQYF.

This chain's CDR3 is CASSSDYEQYF. The CDR3 DNA reads TGCGCCAGCAGCTCGGACTACGAGCAGTACTTC. V is TRBV5-1 and J is TRBJ2-7, with unresolved D. Germline V gene sequence: CDR1 SGHRS, CDR2 YFSETQ. CDR3 length: 11 amino acids. The V and J ends lost 3 bases and 3 bases respectively, with 4 bases between them.

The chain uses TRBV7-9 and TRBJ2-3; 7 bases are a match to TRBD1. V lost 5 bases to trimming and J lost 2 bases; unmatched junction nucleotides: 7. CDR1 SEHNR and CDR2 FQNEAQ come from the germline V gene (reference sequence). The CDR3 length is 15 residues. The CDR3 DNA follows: TGTGCCAGCAGCCCGGGACAGCCTACCACAGATACGCAGTATTTT. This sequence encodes CASSPGQPTTDTQYF.

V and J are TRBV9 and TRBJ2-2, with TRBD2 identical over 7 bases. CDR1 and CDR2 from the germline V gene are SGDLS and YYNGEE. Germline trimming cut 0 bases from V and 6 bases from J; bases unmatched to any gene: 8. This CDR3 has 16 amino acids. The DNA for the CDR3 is TGTGCCAGCAGCGTAGAAGGCGGGAGAATCCCCGGGGAGCTGTTTTTT. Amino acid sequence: CASSVEGGRIPGELFF.

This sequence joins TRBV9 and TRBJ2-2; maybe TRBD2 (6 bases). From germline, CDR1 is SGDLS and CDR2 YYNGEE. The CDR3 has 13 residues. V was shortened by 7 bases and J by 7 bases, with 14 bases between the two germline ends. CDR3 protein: CASEKRVGGELFF. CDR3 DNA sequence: TGTGCCAGCGAAAAGCGGGTGGGCGGGGAGCTGTTTTTT. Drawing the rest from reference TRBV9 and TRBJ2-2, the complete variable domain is DSGVTQTPKHLITATGQRVTLRCSPRSGDLSVYWYQQSLDQGLQFLIQYYNGEERAKGNILERFSAQQFPDLHSELNLSSLELGDSALYFCASEKRVGGELFFGEGSRLTVL.

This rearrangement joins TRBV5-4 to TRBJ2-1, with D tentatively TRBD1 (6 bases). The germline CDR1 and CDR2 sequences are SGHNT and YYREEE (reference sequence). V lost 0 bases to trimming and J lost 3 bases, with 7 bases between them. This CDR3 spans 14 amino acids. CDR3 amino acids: CASSLEGVYNEQFF. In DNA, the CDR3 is TGTGCCAGCAGCTTGGAGGGGGTCTACAATGAGCAGTTCTTC. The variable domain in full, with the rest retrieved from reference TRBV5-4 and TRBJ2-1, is ETGVTQSPTHLIKTRGQQVTLRCSSQSGHNTVSWYQQALGQGPQFIFQYYREEENGRGNFPPRFSGLQFPNYSSELNVNALELDDSALYLCASSLEGVYNEQFFGPGTRLTVL.

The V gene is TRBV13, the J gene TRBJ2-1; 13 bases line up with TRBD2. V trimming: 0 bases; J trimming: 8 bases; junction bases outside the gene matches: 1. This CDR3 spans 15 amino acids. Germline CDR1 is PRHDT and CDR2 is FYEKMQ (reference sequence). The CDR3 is CASSLGLAGGYEQFF. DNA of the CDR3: TGTGCCAGCAGCTTAGGACTAGCGGGAGGGTATGAGCAGTTCTTC.

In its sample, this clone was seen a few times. The CDR3 reads CASGWGLTEAFF. The CDR3 DNA reads TGTGCTAGTGGTTGGGGGCTCACTGAAGCTTTCTTT. This chain joins TRBV12-5 and TRBJ1-1; possible D gene TRBD1, 6 bases. The V gene's germline CDR1 is LGHNT and CDR2 FRNRAP. The V end was cut by 4 bases, the J end by 4 bases, with 7 bases between. This CDR3 comprises 12 residues.

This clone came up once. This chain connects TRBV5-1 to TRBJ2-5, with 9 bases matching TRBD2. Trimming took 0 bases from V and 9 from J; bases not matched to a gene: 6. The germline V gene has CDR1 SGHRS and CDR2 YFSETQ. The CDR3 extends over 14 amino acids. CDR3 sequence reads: CASSLGLAGWPQYF. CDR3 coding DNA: TGCGCCAGCAGCTTGGGGCTAGCGGGGTGGCCCCAGTACTTC.

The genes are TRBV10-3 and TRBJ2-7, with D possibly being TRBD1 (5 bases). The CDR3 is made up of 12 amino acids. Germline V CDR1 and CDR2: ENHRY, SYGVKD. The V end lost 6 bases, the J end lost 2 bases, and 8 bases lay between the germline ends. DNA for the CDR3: TGTGCCATCAGGACAGCAGCCTACGAGCAGTACTTC. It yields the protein CAIRTAAYEQYF.

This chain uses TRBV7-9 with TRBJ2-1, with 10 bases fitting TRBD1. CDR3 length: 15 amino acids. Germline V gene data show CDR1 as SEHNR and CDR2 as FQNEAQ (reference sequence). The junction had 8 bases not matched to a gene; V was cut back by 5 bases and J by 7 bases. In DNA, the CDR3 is TGTGCCAGCAGCCGCCCCCGGGACAGGGGAAATGAGCAGTTCTTC. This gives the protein CASSRPRDRGNEQFF. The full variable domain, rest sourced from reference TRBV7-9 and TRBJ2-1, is DTGVSQNPRHKITKRGQNVTFRCDPISEHNRLYWYRQTLGQGPEFLTYFQNEAQLEKSRLLSDRFSAERPKGSFSTLEIQRTEQGDSAMYLCASSRPRDRGNEQFFGPGTRLTVL.

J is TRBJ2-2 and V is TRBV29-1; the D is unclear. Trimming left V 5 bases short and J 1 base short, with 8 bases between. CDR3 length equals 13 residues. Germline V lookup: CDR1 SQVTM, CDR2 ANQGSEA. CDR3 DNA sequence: TGCAGCGTTACCCCAGGGAACACCGGGGAGCTGTTTTTT. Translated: CSVTPGNTGELFF.

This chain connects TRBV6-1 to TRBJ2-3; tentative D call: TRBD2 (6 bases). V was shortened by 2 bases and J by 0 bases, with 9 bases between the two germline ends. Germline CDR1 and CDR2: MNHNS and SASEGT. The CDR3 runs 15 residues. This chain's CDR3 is CASSEPSGSTDTQYF. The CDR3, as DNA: TGTGCCAGCAGTGAACCAAGCGGGAGCACAGATACGCAGTATTTT.

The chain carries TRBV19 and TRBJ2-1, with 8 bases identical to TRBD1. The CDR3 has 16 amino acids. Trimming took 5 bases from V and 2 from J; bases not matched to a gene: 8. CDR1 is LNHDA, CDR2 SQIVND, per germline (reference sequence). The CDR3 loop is CASSPLDRGPYNEQFF. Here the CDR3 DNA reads TGTGCCAGTAGTCCCCTAGACAGGGGCCCCTACAATGAGCAGTTCTTC.

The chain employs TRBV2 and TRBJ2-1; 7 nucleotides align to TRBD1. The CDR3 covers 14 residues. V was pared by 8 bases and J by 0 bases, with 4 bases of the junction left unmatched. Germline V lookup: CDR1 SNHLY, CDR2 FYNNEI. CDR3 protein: CASRDSSSYNEQFF. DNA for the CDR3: TGTGCCAGCCGGGACAGTAGCTCCTACAATGAGCAGTTCTTC. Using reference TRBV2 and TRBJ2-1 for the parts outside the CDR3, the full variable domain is EPEVTQTPSHQVTQMGQEVILRCVPISNHLYFYWYRQILGQKVEFLVSFYNNEISEKSEIFDDQFSVERPDGSNFTLKIRSTKLEDSAMYFCASRDSSSYNEQFFGPGTRLTVL.

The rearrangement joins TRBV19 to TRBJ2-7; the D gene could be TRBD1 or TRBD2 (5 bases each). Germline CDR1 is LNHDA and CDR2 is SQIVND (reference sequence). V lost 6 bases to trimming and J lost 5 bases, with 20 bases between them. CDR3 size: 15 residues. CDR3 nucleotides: TGTGCCAGTAGCGCCCGGGGCAGCCATGGAGACGAGCAGTACTTC. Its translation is CASSARGSHGDEQYF.

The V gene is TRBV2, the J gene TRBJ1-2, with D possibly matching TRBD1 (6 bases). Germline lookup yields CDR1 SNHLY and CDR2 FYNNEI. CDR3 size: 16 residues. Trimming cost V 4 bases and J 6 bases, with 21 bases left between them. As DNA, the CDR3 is TGTGCCAGCAGTGTCGGGACACCCTTATGGAAAGATGGCTACACCTTC. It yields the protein CASSVGTPLWKDGYTF.